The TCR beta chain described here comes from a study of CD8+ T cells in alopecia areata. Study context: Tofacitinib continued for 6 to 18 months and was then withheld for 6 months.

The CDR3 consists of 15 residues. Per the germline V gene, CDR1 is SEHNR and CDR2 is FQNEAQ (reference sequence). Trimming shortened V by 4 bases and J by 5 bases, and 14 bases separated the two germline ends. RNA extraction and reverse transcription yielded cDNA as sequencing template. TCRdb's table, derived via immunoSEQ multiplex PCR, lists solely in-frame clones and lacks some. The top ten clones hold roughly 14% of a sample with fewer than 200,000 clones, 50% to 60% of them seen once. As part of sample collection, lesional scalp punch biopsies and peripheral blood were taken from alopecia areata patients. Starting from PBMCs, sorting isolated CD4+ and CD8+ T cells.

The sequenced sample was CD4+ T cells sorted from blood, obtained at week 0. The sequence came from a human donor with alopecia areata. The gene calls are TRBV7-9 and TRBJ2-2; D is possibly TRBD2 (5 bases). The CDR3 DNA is TGTGCCAGCAGCTCTCGGGGAGCGCTTACCGGGGAGCTGTTTTTT. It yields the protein CASSSRGALTGELFF.